One and the same sample provided the 11 T cell receptor beta chains below, sequenced in a study of cytomegalovirus exposure and HLA in healthy donors. PCR employed 60 Vbeta and 13 Jbeta primers. The data were produced by immunoSEQ multiplex PCR, yet TCRdb's version contains in-frame clones alone and is incomplete. The sample contains 150,000 to 160,000 clones, around 79% of which appear only once. Sequencing was carried out using PBMCs. All receptors come from a man aged 25 to 45 in good health and CMV-seropositive.

The chain has TRBV14 and TRBJ2-4; D may be TRBD2 (5 bases). The CDR3 loop spans 14 amino acids. V lost 1 base to trimming and J lost 9 bases, with 13 bases between them. The V gene's germline CDR1 is SGHDN and CDR2 FVKESK. This CDR3 is CASSQVGSLGIQYF. The DNA of the CDR3 is TGTGCCAGCAGCCAAGTTGGGAGCTTGGGCATTCAGTACTTC.

This clone was counted between two and nine times. This chain connects TRBV6-1 to TRBJ1-2; 7 nucleotides agree with TRBD1. This CDR3 has 14 residues. V lost 5 bases, J lost 4 bases, and 7 bases stayed unmatched. Germline V gives CDR1 MNHNS, CDR2 SASEGT. Here the CDR3 DNA reads TGTGCCAGCAGTTGGGACAGCTCCACCTATGGCTACACCTTC. Translation gives CASSWDSSTYGYTF.

J is TRBJ1-1 and V is TRBV28, with no clear D. The CDR3 sequence is 14 residues long. Germline V gives CDR1 MDHEN, CDR2 SYDVKM. Trimming removed 6 bases from V and 4 bases from J, with 15 bases in between. CDR3 DNA sequence: TGTGCCAGCAGGTACAGCCTACGGGGCACTGAAGCTTTCTTT. Residues: CASRYSLRGTEAFF.

The V gene is TRBV6-1, the J gene TRBJ1-5; 9 bases fit TRBD1. The CDR3 is 14 amino acids. Germline CDR1 reads MNHNS; CDR2 reads SASEGT. With 8 bases clipped from V and 3 bases from J, the junction kept 5 bases outside the gene matches. In DNA, the CDR3 is TGTGCCAGCTATGACAGGGGGGTCAATCAGCCCCAGCATTTT. Residues: CASYDRGVNQPQHF.

The chain employs TRBV5-8 and TRBJ1-2; a possible D gene is TRBD1 (6 bases). The germline V gene encodes CDR1 SGHTS and CDR2 YDEGEE. Deletions cut 4 bases from V and 5 bases from J, with 12 bases between. The CDR3 runs to 13 residues. CDR3 sequence: CASSDGQRYGYTF. The CDR3 DNA reads TGTGCCAGCAGCGACGGACAGAGGTATGGCTACACCTTC.

The V gene is TRBV5-4, the J gene TRBJ2-7; possible D gene TRBD2, 5 bases. V gave up 3 bases and J gave up 0 bases, with 19 bases separating them. The V gene's germline CDR1 is SGHNT and CDR2 YYREEE (reference sequence). The CDR3 has 17 residues. The CDR3, as DNA: TGTGCCAGCAGCTCCCTCGGAGGCCCCAGGACCTCCTACGAGCAGTACTTC. Protein sequence: CASSSLGGPRTSYEQYF.

V is TRBV6-5 and J is TRBJ1-3, with D uncertain. Germline CDR1 and CDR2: MNHEY and SVGAGI. This CDR3 contains 15 residues. Trimming took off 0 bases at V and 1 base at J, with 7 bases between the two ends. This CDR3 is CASSYSSGSGNTIYF. The CDR3 DNA follows: TGTGCCAGCAGTTACTCGTCGGGTTCTGGAAACACCATATATTTT.

The chain is built from TRBV5-4 and TRBJ2-7; 13 nucleotides align to TRBD2. CDR3 length: 16 residues. Trimming cost V 3 bases and J 3 bases; bases outside gene matches: 6. CDR1 and CDR2 from the germline V gene are SGHNT and YYREEE (reference sequence). This CDR3 is CASSSTGTSGVYEQYF. The CDR3 nucleotides read TGTGCCAGCAGCTCAACCGGGACTAGCGGGGTCTACGAGCAGTACTTC.

The chain has TRBV6-1 and TRBJ1-2; no reliable D call. The CDR3 sequence is 16 residues long. Germline V lookup: CDR1 MNHNS, CDR2 SASEGT. Trimming took 4 bases from V and 4 from J, leaving 19 bases between them. CDR3 protein: CASSARVQETGYGYTF. In DNA form, the CDR3 reads TGTGCCAGCAGTGCCCGGGTACAAGAGACCGGCTATGGCTACACCTTC.

This chain joins TRBV5-6 and TRBJ2-2; 9 bases are shared with TRBD2. V shed 2 bases, J shed 2 bases, and the junction held 4 bases outside the gene matches. The V gene's germline CDR1 is SGHDT and CDR2 YYEEEE. This CDR3 region has 16 residues. The CDR3 protein is CASSFGTSQNTGELFF. The CDR3 DNA sequence: TGTGCCAGCAGCTTCGGGACTAGCCAAAACACCGGGGAGCTGTTTTTT.

This chain joins TRBV4-3 and TRBJ2-3; 10 positions match TRBD2. Germline V lookup: CDR1 LGHNA, CDR2 YSLEER. The V and J ends lost 2 bases and 4 bases, in that order; junction bases with no gene match: 6. The CDR3 has 16 residues. The CDR3 coding sequence is TGCGCCAGCAGCCAACAGGGACTAGCGTCAGCAGATACGCAGTATTTT. Translating it yields CASSQQGLASADTQYF.